Listed below are T cell receptor beta chains from one sample, sequenced in a study of blood T cell repertoires in COVID-19. Here immunoSEQ multiplex PCR was the method, and the copy in TCRdb shows in-frame clones only, minus some. The repertoire holds 300,000 to 450,000 clones, with roughly 85% as singletons. What was sequenced was peripheral blood. The receptors shown here come from a woman aged 18-29 years with acute or convalescent COVID-19. CDR3s include the opening cysteine and the closing phenylalanine or tryptophan. Each record gives: D gene, V gene, clone size, J gene, CDR3 DNA, CDR3 protein. D genes are given only for firm matches. Part of the rows lack a size; the others show once, few, many or a class for expanded clones.

D gene: TRBD1
V gene: TRBV13
clone size: .
J gene: TRBJ1-2
CDR3 DNA: TGTGCCAGCAGCTTAGGGCGGCAGGGGGTGAAAGGCTACACCTTC
CDR3 protein: CASSLGRQGVKGYTF

D gene: .
V gene: TRBV2
clone size: .
J gene: TRBJ2-6
CDR3 DNA: TGTGCCAGCAGTGAAAGGGGCAGTGGGGCCAACGTCCTGACTTTC
CDR3 protein: CASSERGSGANVLTF

D gene: TRBD2
V gene: TRBV5-6
clone size: .
J gene: TRBJ2-7
CDR3 DNA: TGTGCCAGCAGCGGGGGACTAGGTTACGAGCAGTACTTC
CDR3 protein: CASSGGLGYEQYF

D gene: TRBD2
V gene: TRBV11-2
clone size: few
J gene: TRBJ2-1
CDR3 DNA: TGTGCCAGCAGCTCCGAAAAACTAGCGTGGTCCTACAATGAGCAGTTCTTC
CDR3 protein: CASSSEKLAWSYNEQFF

D gene: TRBD1
V gene: TRBV9
clone size: .
J gene: TRBJ1-1
CDR3 DNA: TGTGCCAGCAGCGCGGGACAGGGGAGGACTGAAGCTTTCTTT
CDR3 protein: CASSAGQGRTEAFF

D gene: TRBD2
V gene: TRBV11-2
clone size: .
J gene: TRBJ2-2
CDR3 DNA: TGTGCCAGCAGCTCGAGCCTTAGCGGGAGATTTAACACCGGGGAGCTGTTTTTT
CDR3 protein: CASSSSLSGRFNTGELFF

D gene: .
V gene: TRBV7-8
clone size: .
J gene: TRBJ1-4
CDR3 DNA: TGTGCCAGCAGCTTAGTAGGGGCTGCAACTAATGAAAAACTGTTTTTT
CDR3 protein: CASSLVGAATNEKLFF

D gene: TRBD1
V gene: TRBV6-5
clone size: .
J gene: TRBJ1-3
CDR3 DNA: TGTGCCAGCAGCGCCGGACAGGGGGCTGACACCATATATTTT
CDR3 protein: CASSAGQGADTIYF

D gene: .
V gene: TRBV21-1
clone size: .
J gene: TRBJ2-7
CDR3 DNA: TGTGCCAGCAGCAAAGCGGGACAGGGGCACCCCGATTTCTACGAGCAGTACTTC
CDR3 protein: CASSKAGQGHPDFYEQYF

D gene: .
V gene: TRBV28
clone size: .
J gene: TRBJ1-5
CDR3 DNA: TGTGCCAGCGGAGGGGAGCATAGCAATCAGCCCCAGCATTTT
CDR3 protein: CASGGEHSNQPQHF

D gene: .
V gene: TRBV9
clone size: .
J gene: TRBJ2-5
CDR3 DNA: TGTGCCAGCAGCTCAGGGGGGCGGGAGACCCAGTACTTC
CDR3 protein: CASSSGGRETQYF

D gene: TRBD2
V gene: TRBV2
clone size: .
J gene: TRBJ2-1
CDR3 DNA: TGTGCCACCATAACCTACGGGACTAGCGGGAGGGCTGAGCAGTTCTTC
CDR3 protein: CATITYGTSGRAEQFF

D gene: .
V gene: TRBV4-1
clone size: .
J gene: TRBJ1-4
CDR3 DNA: TGCGCCAGCAGCCAAGACCCCCCGGGGGACTTAAATGAAAAACTGTTTTTT
CDR3 protein: CASSQDPPGDLNEKLFF

D gene: TRBD1
V gene: TRBV3-1/TRBV3-2
clone size: few
J gene: TRBJ1-2
CDR3 DNA: TGTGCCAGCAGCCAAGGACTATCTCGGACAGGGGGGATTGGCTACACCTTC
CDR3 protein: CASSQGLSRTGGIGYTF

D gene: .
V gene: TRBV5-6
clone size: .
J gene: TRBJ1-2
CDR3 DNA: TGTGCCAGCAGCTTTCGACAGCTCAACTATGGCTACACCTTC
CDR3 protein: CASSFRQLNYGYTF

D gene: .
V gene: TRBV5-1
clone size: .
J gene: TRBJ2-2
CDR3 DNA: TGCGCCAGCAGCTTGGCTGGCCGGGTTAACACCGGGGAGCTGTTTTTT
CDR3 protein: CASSLAGRVNTGELFF

D gene: TRBD2
V gene: TRBV4-1
clone size: .
J gene: TRBJ2-3
CDR3 DNA: TGCGCCAGCAGCCAAGATGGGGGACTAGCGGGGGACACAGATACGCAGTATTTT
CDR3 protein: CASSQDGGLAGDTDTQYF